The 9 T cell receptor beta chains listed next were all sequenced from one sample in a study of shared clonotypes between healthy human individuals. Terminally differentiated effector memory CD45RA+ cells were excluded by CCR7 positive selection of CD45RO-negative cells. The method was immunoSEQ multiplex PCR; TCRdb's version includes in-frame clones alone and lacks a portion of them. Seen here are about 2.1 million clones, 80% to 95% observed once, and the top ten hold more than 1.5%. Material for sequencing was naive CD8+ T cells from PBMCs. These receptors were taken from a man younger than 35 in good health. Some clones in this sample may be carry-over from other donors' samples.

The rearrangement joins TRBV9 to TRBJ2-5; 11 bases line up with TRBD2. From germline, CDR1 is SGDLS and CDR2 YYNGEE. The CDR3 is 16 residues long. V shed 0 bases and J 2 bases; nucleotides not matched to a gene: 3. DNA for the CDR3: TGTGCCAGCAGCGTAGTGGGACTAGCGGCTCAAGAGACCCAGTACTTC. Translated: CASSVVGLAAQETQYF.

V usage is TRBV13 and J usage is TRBJ2-4; no definite D call. The germline CDR1 and CDR2 sequences are PRHDT and FYEKMQ (reference sequence). Trimming took off 5 bases at V and 7 bases at J, with 15 bases between the two ends. This CDR3 spans 14 amino acids. Here the CDR3 reads CASSALALGNIQYF. CDR3 nucleotides: TGTGCCAGCAGCGCGTTGGCTCTGGGGAACATTCAGTACTTC.

The chain recombines TRBV4-2 with TRBJ2-2; 8 positions match TRBD1. The V gene end was trimmed by 0 bases and the J gene end by 5 bases; junction bases not matched to a gene: 8. CDR3 length equals 17 residues. The germline V gene has CDR1 LGHNA and CDR2 YNFKEQ. The CDR3 coding sequence is TGTGCCAGCAGCCAAGATCCGGGCAGGGGGCCGACCGGGGAGCTGTTTTTT. Translation: CASSQDPGRGPTGELFF.

This clone appeared a few times. V is TRBV7-8 and J is TRBJ2-7; possible D gene TRBD1, 5 bases. CDR1 is SGHVS, CDR2 FQNEAQ, per germline. Trimming removed 1 base from V and 1 base from J, with 11 bases in between. CDR3 length: 15 residues. The CDR3 DNA reads as TGTGCCAGCAGCTTAGAGGCAGGGCGTTCCTACGAGCAGTACTTC. Amino acid sequence: CASSLEAGRSYEQYF. Supplemented by reference TRBV7-8 and TRBJ2-7, the full variable domain reads GAGVSQSPRYKVAKRGQDVALRCDPISGHVSLFWYQQALGQGPEFLTYFQNEAQLDKSGLPSDRFFAERPEGSVSTLKIQRTQQEDSAVYLCASSLEAGRSYEQYFGPGTRLTVT.

The rearrangement uses TRBV9 and TRBJ2-3; D gene unclear. Trimming pared 1 base from V and 5 bases from J, leaving 8 bases between. This CDR3 spans 13 amino acids. From germline, CDR1 is SGDLS and CDR2 YYNGEE. The CDR3 loop reads CASSVKGRDTQYF. DNA for the CDR3: TGTGCCAGCAGCGTAAAGGGTAGAGATACGCAGTATTTT.

The V call is TRBV29-1, the J call TRBJ2-1, with no clear D. Per the germline V gene, CDR1 is SQVTM and CDR2 is ANQGSEA. V was shortened by 8 bases and J by 8 bases, with 10 bases between the two germline ends. The CDR3 contains 10 residues. The CDR3 coding sequence is TGCAGCATCAGTATGGATGAGCAGTTCTTC. Its protein is CSISMDEQFF.

This chain links TRBV7-9 with TRBJ1-4; 10 bases are a match to TRBD1. The CDR3 length is 16 residues. CDR1 is SEHNR and CDR2 is FQNEAQ in the germline V gene (reference sequence). The junction had 4 bases not matched to a gene; V was cut back by 5 bases and J by 1 base. The CDR3, as DNA: TGTGCCAGCAGCGGAGGACAGGGGGTAACTAATGAAAAACTGTTTTTT. Translating gives CASSGGQGVTNEKLFF.

The J gene is TRBJ1-4, the V gene TRBV7-9; D remains unclear. Trimming removed 5 bases from V and 0 bases from J, with 16 bases in between. The CDR3 totals 17 residues. Germline V CDR1 and CDR2: SEHNR, FQNEAQ (reference sequence). The CDR3 region has the DNA TGTGCCAGCAGCCCTATCGTGGGAGCCACAACTAATGAAAAACTGTTTTTT. The encoded protein is CASSPIVGATTNEKLFF.

This sequence joins TRBV7-9 and TRBJ2-3, with 10 positions matching TRBD2. V was clipped by 1 base and J by 4 bases; unmatched bases: 5. The CDR3 length is 16 residues. CDR1 SEHNR and CDR2 FQNEAQ come from the germline V gene (reference sequence). The CDR3 coding sequence is TGTGCCAGCAGCTTAGGCCTAGCGGGAGTACCAGATACGCAGTATTTT. It encodes CASSLGLAGVPDTQYF.